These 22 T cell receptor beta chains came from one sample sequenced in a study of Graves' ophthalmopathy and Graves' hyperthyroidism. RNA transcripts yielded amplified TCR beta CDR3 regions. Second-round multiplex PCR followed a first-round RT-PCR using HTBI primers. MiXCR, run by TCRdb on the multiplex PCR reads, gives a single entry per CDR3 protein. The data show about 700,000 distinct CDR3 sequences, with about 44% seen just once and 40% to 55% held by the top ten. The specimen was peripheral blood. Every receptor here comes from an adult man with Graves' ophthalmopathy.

Here the CDR3 reads CSVWSSNTEAFF. CDR3 bases: TGCAGCGTTTGGAGTTCGAACACTGAAGCTTTCTTT. The chain carries TRBV29-1 and TRBJ1-1; no clear D gene. The germline gives CDR1 SQVTM, CDR2 ANQGSEA. The CDR3 consists of 12 residues. V lost 5 bases and J 1 base, leaving 8 bases between the germline ends. The complete variable domain, with remaining parts taken from reference TRBV29-1 and TRBJ1-1, reads SAVISQKPSRDICQRGTSLTIQCQVDSQVTMMFWYRQQPGQSLTLIATANQGSEATYESGFVIDKFPISRPNLTFSTLTVSNMSPEDSSIYLCSVWSSNTEAFFGQGTRLTVV.

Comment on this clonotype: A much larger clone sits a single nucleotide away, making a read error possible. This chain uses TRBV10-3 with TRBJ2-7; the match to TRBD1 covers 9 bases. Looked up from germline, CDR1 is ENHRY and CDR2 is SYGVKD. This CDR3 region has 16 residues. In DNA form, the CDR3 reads TGTGCCGTCAGTGAGGAAACCGGGACAGGGACCTACGAGCAGTACTTC. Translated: CAVSEETGTGTYEQYF.

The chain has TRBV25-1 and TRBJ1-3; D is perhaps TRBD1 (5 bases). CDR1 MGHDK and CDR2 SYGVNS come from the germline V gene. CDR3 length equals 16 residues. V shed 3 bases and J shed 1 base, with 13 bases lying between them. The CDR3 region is CASSDPAEGSGNTIYF. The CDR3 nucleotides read TGTGCCAGCAGTGACCCGGCGGAGGGGTCTGGAAACACCATATATTTT.

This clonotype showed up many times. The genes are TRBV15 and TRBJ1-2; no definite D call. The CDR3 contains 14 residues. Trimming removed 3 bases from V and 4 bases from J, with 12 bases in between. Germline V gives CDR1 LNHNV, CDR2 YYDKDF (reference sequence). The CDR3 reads CATSSYSPAYGYTF. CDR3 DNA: TGTGCCACCAGCAGTTACTCACCCGCCTATGGCTACACCTTC.

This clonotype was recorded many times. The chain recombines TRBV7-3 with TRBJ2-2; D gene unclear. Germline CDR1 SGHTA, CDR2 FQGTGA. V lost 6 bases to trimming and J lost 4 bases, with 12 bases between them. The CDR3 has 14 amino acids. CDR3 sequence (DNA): TGTGCCAGCAGGTCCCTATCTCGCACCGGGGAGCTGTTTTTT. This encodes CASRSLSRTGELFF.

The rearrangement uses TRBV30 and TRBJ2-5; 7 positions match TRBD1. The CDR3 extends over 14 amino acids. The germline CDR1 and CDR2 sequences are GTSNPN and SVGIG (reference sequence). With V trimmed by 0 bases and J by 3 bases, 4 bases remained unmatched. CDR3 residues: CAWSVMGTEETQYF. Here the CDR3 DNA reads TGTGCCTGGAGTGTAATGGGGACAGAAGAGACCCAGTACTTC.

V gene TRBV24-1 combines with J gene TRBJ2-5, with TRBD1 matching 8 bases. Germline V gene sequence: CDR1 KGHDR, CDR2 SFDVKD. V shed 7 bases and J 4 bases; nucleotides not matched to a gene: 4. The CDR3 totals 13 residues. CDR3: CATRGQGGETQYF. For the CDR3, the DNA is TGTGCCACCAGAGGACAGGGAGGAGAGACCCAGTACTTC.

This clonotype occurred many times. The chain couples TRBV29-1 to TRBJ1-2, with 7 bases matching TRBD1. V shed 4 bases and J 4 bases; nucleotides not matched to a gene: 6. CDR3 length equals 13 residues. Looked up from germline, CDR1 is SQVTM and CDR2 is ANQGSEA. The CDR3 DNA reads TGCAGCGTTGTCCCCCCAGGGGGCTATGGCTACACCTTC. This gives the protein CSVVPPGGYGYTF.

The CDR3 DNA reads as TGCAGTGCAGGAGATGTCGGGACAGGGGGATACTTC. It encodes CSAGDVGTGGYF. The J gene is TRBJ2-7, the V gene TRBV20-1; 11 bases fit TRBD1. Looked up from germline, CDR1 is DFQATT and CDR2 is SNEGSKA (reference sequence). There are 12 residues in the CDR3. After removal of 6 bases from V and 13 bases from J, the junction contained 11 bases not matched to a gene.

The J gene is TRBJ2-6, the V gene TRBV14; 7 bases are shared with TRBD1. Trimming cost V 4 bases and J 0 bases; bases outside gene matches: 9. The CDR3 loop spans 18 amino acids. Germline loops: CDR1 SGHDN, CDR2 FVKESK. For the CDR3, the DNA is TGTGCCAGCAGCCTTCGACAGGGCCTTGTCTCTGGGGCCAACGTCCTGACTTTC. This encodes CASSLRQGLVSGANVLTF.

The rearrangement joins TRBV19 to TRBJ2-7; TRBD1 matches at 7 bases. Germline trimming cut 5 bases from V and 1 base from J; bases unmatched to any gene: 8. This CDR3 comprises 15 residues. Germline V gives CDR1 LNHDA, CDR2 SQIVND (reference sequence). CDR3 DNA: TGTGCCAGTAGTGCCTCTCACAGGGGATCCTACGAGCAGTACTTC. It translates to CASSASHRGSYEQYF.

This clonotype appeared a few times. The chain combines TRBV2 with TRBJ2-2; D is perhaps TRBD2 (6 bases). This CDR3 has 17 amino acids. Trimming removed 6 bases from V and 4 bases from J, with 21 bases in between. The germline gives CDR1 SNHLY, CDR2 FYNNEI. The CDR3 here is CASSLGLSGVFTGELFF. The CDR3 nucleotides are TGTGCCAGCAGCTTAGGGCTATCGGGGGTCTTCACCGGGGAGCTGTTTTTT.

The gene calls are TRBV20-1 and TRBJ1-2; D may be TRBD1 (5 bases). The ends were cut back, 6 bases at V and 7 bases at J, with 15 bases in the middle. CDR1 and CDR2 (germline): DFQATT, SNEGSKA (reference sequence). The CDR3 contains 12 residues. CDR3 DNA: TGCAGTGCGCCGAGGGAGGGACGTGGCTACACCTTC. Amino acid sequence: CSAPREGRGYTF.

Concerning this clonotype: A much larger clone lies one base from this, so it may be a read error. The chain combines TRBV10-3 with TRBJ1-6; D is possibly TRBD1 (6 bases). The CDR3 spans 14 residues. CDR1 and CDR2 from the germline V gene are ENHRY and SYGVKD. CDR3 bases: TGCAGTGCTTACAAAACAGGGTTTGATCCACCCCTCCACTTT. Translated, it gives CSAYKTGFDPPLHF.

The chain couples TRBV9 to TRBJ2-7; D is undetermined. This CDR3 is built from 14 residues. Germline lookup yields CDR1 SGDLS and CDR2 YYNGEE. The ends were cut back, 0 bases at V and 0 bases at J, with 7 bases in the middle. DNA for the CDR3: TGTGCCAGCAGCGTAGGCAGGCTCTCCTACGAGCAGTACTTC. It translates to CASSVGRLSYEQYF.

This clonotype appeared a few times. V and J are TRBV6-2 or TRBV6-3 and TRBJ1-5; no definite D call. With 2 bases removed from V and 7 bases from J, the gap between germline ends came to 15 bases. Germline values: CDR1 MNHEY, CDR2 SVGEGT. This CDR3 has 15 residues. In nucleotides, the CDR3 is TGTGCCAGCAGTTACGGGATAACCTTGCAGCAGCCCCAGCATTTT. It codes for CASSYGITLQQPQHF.

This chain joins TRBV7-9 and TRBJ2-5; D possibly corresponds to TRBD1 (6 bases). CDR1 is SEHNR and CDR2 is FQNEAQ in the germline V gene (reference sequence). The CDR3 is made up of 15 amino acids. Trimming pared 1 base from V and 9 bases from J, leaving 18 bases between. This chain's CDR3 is CASSLEQGSNQPQYF. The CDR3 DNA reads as TGTGCCAGCAGCTTAGAACAGGGTAGCAATCAGCCCCAGTACTTC.

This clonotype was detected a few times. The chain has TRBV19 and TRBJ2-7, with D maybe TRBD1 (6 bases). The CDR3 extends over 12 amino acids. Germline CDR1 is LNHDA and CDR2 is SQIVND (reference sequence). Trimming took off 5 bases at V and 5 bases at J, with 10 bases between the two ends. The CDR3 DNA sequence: TGTGCCAGTAGTGCATACAGGGACGAGCAGTACTTC. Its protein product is CASSAYRDEQYF.

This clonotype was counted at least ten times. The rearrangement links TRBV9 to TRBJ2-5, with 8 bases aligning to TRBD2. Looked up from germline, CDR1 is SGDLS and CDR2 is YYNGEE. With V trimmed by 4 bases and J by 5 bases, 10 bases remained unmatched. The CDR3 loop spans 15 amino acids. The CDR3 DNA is TGTGCCAGCAGCCCGAACGGACTAGCCACGGAGACCCAGTACTTC. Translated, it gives CASSPNGLATETQYF. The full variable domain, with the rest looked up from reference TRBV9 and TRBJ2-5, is DSGVTQTPKHLITATGQRVTLRCSPRSGDLSVYWYQQSLDQGLQFLIQYYNGEERAKGNILERFSAQQFPDLHSELNLSSLELGDSALYFCASSPNGLATETQYFGPGTRLLVL.

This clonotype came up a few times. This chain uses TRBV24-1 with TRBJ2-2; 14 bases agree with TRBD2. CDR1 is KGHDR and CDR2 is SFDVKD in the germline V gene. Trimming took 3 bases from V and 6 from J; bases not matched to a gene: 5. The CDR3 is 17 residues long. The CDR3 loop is CATSDPPGLAGAGELFF. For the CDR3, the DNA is TGTGCCACCAGTGATCCACCGGGACTAGCGGGAGCCGGGGAGCTGTTTTTT.

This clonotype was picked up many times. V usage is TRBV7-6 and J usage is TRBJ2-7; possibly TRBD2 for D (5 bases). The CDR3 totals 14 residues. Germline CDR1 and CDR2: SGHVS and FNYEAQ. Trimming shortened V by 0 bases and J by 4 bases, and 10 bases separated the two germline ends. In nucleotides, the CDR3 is TGTGCCAGCAGCTTAGCACCGGGAAATTACGAGCAGTACTTC. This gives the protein CASSLAPGNYEQYF.

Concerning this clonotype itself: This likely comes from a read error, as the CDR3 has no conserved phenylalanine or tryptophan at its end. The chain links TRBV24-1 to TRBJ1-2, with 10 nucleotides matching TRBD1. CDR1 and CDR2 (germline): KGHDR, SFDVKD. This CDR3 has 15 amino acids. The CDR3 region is CASSDPGQGSVGYTL. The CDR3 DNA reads TGTGCCAGCAGTGACCCGGGACAGGGGAGTGTGGGCTACACCCTC.